The clone carrying this T cell receptor beta chain turned up a few times. The antigen is not known. The authors prepared the TCRbeta library with unique molecular identifiers. Via MiXCR, TCRdb re-called the PCR reads, giving one row per CDR3 protein. Among some 350,000 distinct CDR3 sequences listed, about 17% were seen once. CDR1 is LGHNA, CDR2 YNFKEQ, per germline. The V and J ends lost 2 bases and 9 bases respectively, with 14 bases between them. This CDR3 contains 14 residues. The data derive from a study of T-cell reconstitution after alpha-beta-depleted transplantation in children. The study's findings and limits: At day 60, the high TCRbeta diversity found in some patients originated from recipient T cells and thymic progenitors that had survived.

Sequences were derived from PBMCs, mostly from graft donor cells, sampled 360 days after TCRalphabeta/CD19-depleted stem cell transplant. The sequence was collected from a male patient aged 2 to 10 who had a stem cell transplant for acute lymphoblastic leukemia, so the T cells may come from the graft donor. The chain combines TRBV4-2 with TRBJ2-1; possible D gene TRBD2, 5 bases. The CDR3 sequence: CASSQRDSAGEQFF. The CDR3, as DNA: TGTGCCAGCAGCCAAAGGGATAGCGCTGGTGAGCAGTTCTTC.